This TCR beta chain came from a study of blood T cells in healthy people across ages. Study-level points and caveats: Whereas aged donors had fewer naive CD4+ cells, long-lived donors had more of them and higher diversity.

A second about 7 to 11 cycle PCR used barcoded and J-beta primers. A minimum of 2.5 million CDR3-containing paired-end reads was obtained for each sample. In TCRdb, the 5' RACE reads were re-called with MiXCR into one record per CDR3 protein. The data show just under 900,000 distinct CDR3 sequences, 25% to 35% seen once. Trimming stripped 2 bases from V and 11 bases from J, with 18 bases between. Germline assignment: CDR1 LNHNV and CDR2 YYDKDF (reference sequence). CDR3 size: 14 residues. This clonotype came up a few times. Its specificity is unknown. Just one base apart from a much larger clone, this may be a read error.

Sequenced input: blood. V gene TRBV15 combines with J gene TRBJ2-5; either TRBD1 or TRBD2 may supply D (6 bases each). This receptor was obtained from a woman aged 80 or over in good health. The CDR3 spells CATSRLTTGTEQYF. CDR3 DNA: TGTGCCACCAGCAGACTTACCACAGGGACTGAGCAGTACTTC.